This TCR beta chain was identified in a study of shared clonotypes between healthy human individuals. Comments on this clone: Sequence at one end of the junction differs from germline and may be a read error.

The germline gives CDR1 SEHNR, CDR2 FQNEAQ (reference sequence). The CDR3 spans 15 residues. Data came from immunoSEQ multiplex PCR; TCRdb stores just in-frame clones and leaves some out. Among about 490,000 clones listed, 75% to 85% were seen once. The TCR comes from a woman aged 40 to 50 in good health. Some clones in this sample may be carry-over from other donors' samples. The V and J genes are TRBV7-9 and TRBJ2-7; 11 bases agree with TRBD2. The sample was PBMCs. In DNA form, the CDR3 reads TGTGCCAGCAACTTACAAGCTAGCGGGAGGTACGAGCAGTACTTC. Translating it yields CASNLQASGRYEQYF. Full variable domain (rest looked up from reference TRBV7-9 and TRBJ2-7): DTGVSQNPRHKITKRGQNVTFRCDPISEHNRLYWYRQTLGQGPEFLTYFQNEAQLEKSRLLSDRFSAERPKGSFSTLEIQRTEQGDSAMYLCASNLQASGRYEQYFGPGTRLTVT.